A selection of T cell receptor beta chains follows, all from one sample in a study of OX40 agonist ivuxolimab in advanced cancers. TCRdb keeps only in-frame clones here, not all; method: immunoSEQ multiplex PCR. This sample has roughly 89,000 clones, with about 87% found just once. The sequencing used CD4+ or CD8+ T cells sorted from blood, collected in a trial of the OX40 agonist ivuxolimab. The receptors were sampled from an adult with an advanced solid tumor such as melanoma, head and neck, liver or kidney cancer. The CDR3 runs from the conserved cysteine through the conserved F or W. The D gene is left open where the match is weak. A row's size may be missing; if present it is once, few, many or a size class.

d_call clone_size j_call cdr3_length v_call cdr3_nt cdr3_aa
TRBD1 NA TRBJ2-2 15 TRBV6-6 TGTGCCAGCAGCCAGGACAGGGACGGCACCGGGGAGCTGTTTTTT CASSQDRDGTGELFF
NA once TRBJ1-1 14 TRBV11-2 TGTGCCAGCAGCTCGACCTGGGGTAACACTGAAGCTTTCTTT CASSSTWGNTEAFF
NA NA TRBJ1-1 12 TRBV13 TGTGCCAGCAGCTTTACTGAGACTGAAGCTTTCTTT CASSFTETEAFF
TRBD1 NA TRBJ1-2 14 TRBV28 TGTGCCAGCAGCCCCGACAGGGGCAGGAATGGCTACACCTTC CASSPDRGRNGYTF
NA NA TRBJ2-5 15 TRBV18 TGTGCCAGCTCACCACGTGTGGGGGTACAAGAGACCCAGTACTTC CASSPRVGVQETQYF
NA NA TRBJ1-2 14 TRBV2 TGTGCCAGCAGTGAACTCCAGAGCGCGGCCGGCTACACCTTC CASSELQSAAGYTF
NA NA TRBJ2-1 14 TRBV5-8 TGTGCCAGCAGCTTGGTTCAGGGATACAATGAGCAGTTCTTC CASSLVQGYNEQFF
NA once TRBJ2-3 13 TRBV2 TGTGCCAGCAGTCAGCGGTTTACAGATACGCAGTATTTT CASSQRFTDTQYF
TRBD2 NA TRBJ2-1 14 TRBV19 TGTGCCAGTAGAGTCGGGGGGGGGCATCATGAGCAGTTCTTC CASRVGGGHHEQFF
TRBD2 NA TRBJ2-3 15 TRBV4-1 TGCGCCAGCAGCCCGACTAGCGGGACTTCAGATACGCAGTATTTT CASSPTSGTSDTQYF
NA NA TRBJ2-1 15 TRBV5-1 TGCGCCAGCAGCTTGAGGCCCGGGGTCTACAATGAGCAGTTCTTC CASSLRPGVYNEQFF
NA NA TRBJ2-7 13 TRBV7-9 TGTGCCAGCAGCCCAGGTAGTGCCTACGAGCAGTACTTC CASSPGSAYEQYF
NA NA TRBJ1-1 15 TRBV28 TGTGCCAGCAGTTTGATTCAGGGGATGAACACTGAAGCTTTCTTT CASSLIQGMNTEAFF
TRBD1 NA TRBJ1-1 15 TRBV11-3 TGTGCCAGCAGCTTAGATCCAGGGGGGTGGACTGAAGCTTTCTTT CASSLDPGGWTEAFF
TRBD2 NA TRBJ2-3 16 TRBV7-7 TGTGCTAGCAGCTTAGAGGGCGGGAGTGGGCAAGATACGCAGTATTTT CASSLEGGSGQDTQYF
NA NA TRBJ1-1 12 TRBV19 TGTGCCAGTAGTCCGGACAGAAGTGAAGCTTTCTTT CASSPDRSEAFF
TRBD1 once TRBJ2-7 13 TRBV2 TGTGCCAGCAAAAGGACAGGTACCTACGAGCAGTACTTC CASKRTGTYEQYF
NA NA TRBJ1-2 15 TRBV6-1 TGTGCCAGCAGTGAATTCCCAGATGGCCTTTATGGCTACACCTTC CASSEFPDGLYGYTF
NA once TRBJ2-1 13 TRBV27 TGTGCCAGCAGTCCCGGACGGTACAATGAGCAGTTCTTC CASSPGRYNEQFF
NA NA TRBJ2-7 13 TRBV27 TGTGCCAGCAGTTTACTTTACGAGGGCGAGCAGTACTTC CASSLLYEGEQYF
NA NA TRBJ2-1 12 TRBV11-2 TGTGCCAGCAGCTTGTCGGACAATGAGCAGTTCTTC CASSLSDNEQFF
NA NA TRBJ1-2 12 TRBV28 TGTGCCAGCAGTTTGGCCCAATATGGCTACACCTTC CASSLAQYGYTF
TRBD2 NA TRBJ2-1 14 TRBV19 TGTGCCAGTAGTATAAGCGGGAGGGCCGATGAGCAGTTCTTC CASSISGRADEQFF
NA NA TRBJ2-1 13 TRBV19 TGTGCCAGTAGTATACTCAGGGGAAATGAGCAGTTCTTC CASSILRGNEQFF
NA few TRBJ2-1 17 TRBV11-3 TGTGCCAGCGAATCGTCAGTTCTGGACTATCCCTACAATGAGCAGTTCTTC CASESSVLDYPYNEQFF
TRBD1 NA TRBJ2-3 16 TRBV7-6 TGTGCCAGCAGCTCCCCGGGACAGGGAGGATTAGATACGCAGTATTTT CASSSPGQGGLDTQYF
NA NA TRBJ1-2 12 TRBV27 TGTGCCAGCAGTTTGGGGTTCTATGGCTACACCTTC CASSLGFYGYTF
TRBD2 NA TRBJ2-7 12 TRBV27 TGTGCCAGCAGTGGCGGGGGATACGAGCAGTACTTC CASSGGGYEQYF
NA NA TRBJ2-3 13 TRBV7-8 TGTGCCAGCAGCTCCCCCCCGGCAGATACGCAGTATTTT CASSSPPADTQYF
NA NA TRBJ1-2 13 TRBV6-5 TGTGCCAGCAGTTACTCGTTTTTTTATGGCTACACCTTC CASSYSFFYGYTF
TRBD1 NA TRBJ2-7 13 TRBV6-1 TGTGCCAGCATGAGGGGGCCTCACTACGAGCAGTACTTC CASMRGPHYEQYF
NA NA TRBJ2-5 15 TRBV11-3 TGTGCCAGCAGCTTAGAGGGTCGCGACCAAGAGACCCAGTACTTC CASSLEGRDQETQYF
NA NA TRBJ2-1 19 TRBV11-3 TGTGCCAGCAGTCGTCGAGGGGCCGCGTTCGTAAGCTTGCACAATGAGCAGTTCTTC CASSRRGAAFVSLHNEQFF
NA NA TRBJ1-2 15 TRBV2 TGTGCCAGCAGTGAAGCTTTACAAGCCAACTATGGCTACACCTTC CASSEALQANYGYTF
NA NA TRBJ2-5 14 TRBV27 TGTGCCAGCAGTTCTGTCGGTGTACAAGAGACCCAGTACTTC CASSSVGVQETQYF